The rows below give T cell receptor beta chains drawn from one sample of a study of T cells expressing NK-cell markers. TCRdb processed the 5' RACE reads again and assigns one entry to each CDR3 protein, with no DNA. The sample table includes about 370,000 distinct CDR3 sequences. Material for sequencing was blood T cells: a sorted CD56 or NKG2C T cell subset, CD4+ or CD8+ T cells, or bulk PBMC T cells (not recorded which). The receptors originated from a woman in her 50s in good health. CDR3s include the opening cysteine and the closing phenylalanine or tryptophan.

v_call: TRBV3-1
j_call: TRBJ1-3
cdr3_aa: CASSLIRASGNTIYF

v_call: TRBV7-8
j_call: TRBJ2-5
cdr3_aa: CASSGRVETQYF

v_call: TRBV20-1
j_call: TRBJ2-3
cdr3_aa: CSAKRPAASTDTQYF

v_call: TRBV20-1
j_call: TRBJ2-3
cdr3_aa: CSVPWTGVLKDTQYF

v_call: TRBV19
j_call: TRBJ2-1
cdr3_aa: CASSMTALEQFF

v_call: TRBV6-4
j_call: TRBJ2-1
cdr3_aa: CASSESSGTGHEQFF

v_call: TRBV5-1
j_call: TRBJ2-2
cdr3_aa: CASSYNTGELFF

v_call: TRBV6-1
j_call: TRBJ2-2
cdr3_aa: CASSVRGTSTGELFF

v_call: TRBV24-1
j_call: TRBJ2-7
cdr3_aa: CATSDPGQGVYEQYF

v_call: TRBV5-1
j_call: TRBJ2-1
cdr3_aa: CASSLSRGPGDEQFF

v_call: TRBV12-3/TRBV12-4
j_call: TRBJ2-1
cdr3_aa: CASSWRQTNEQFF

v_call: TRBV6-5
j_call: TRBJ1-5
cdr3_aa: CATSDRGNQPQHF

v_call: TRBV24-1
j_call: TRBJ1-2
cdr3_aa: CATSEGDLRGGYTF

v_call: TRBV5-1
j_call: TRBJ2-5
cdr3_aa: CASSQEGGTQYF

v_call: TRBV12-3/TRBV12-4
j_call: TRBJ1-1
cdr3_aa: CASSRLRGGQNTEAFF

v_call: TRBV27
j_call: TRBJ1-3
cdr3_aa: CASSALKTGENTIYF

v_call: TRBV7-8
j_call: TRBJ2-7
cdr3_aa: CASSLYRDYEQYF

v_call: TRBV7-9
j_call: TRBJ1-6
cdr3_aa: CASTLGQGDYNSPLHF

v_call: TRBV4-1
j_call: TRBJ2-1
cdr3_aa: CASSPDRDTNNEQFF

v_call: TRBV7-6
j_call: TRBJ2-1
cdr3_aa: CASSLSGINGEQFF

v_call: TRBV27
j_call: TRBJ1-1
cdr3_aa: CASCTGGALRTEAFF

v_call: TRBV4-2
j_call: TRBJ2-1
cdr3_aa: CASSQDLGSGRPATHPHEQFF

v_call: TRBV11-3
j_call: TRBJ2-4
cdr3_aa: CASSPTVRGLWAKNIQYF

v_call: TRBV12-3/TRBV12-4
j_call: TRBJ2-1
cdr3_aa: CASTSNLANEQFF

v_call: TRBV12-3/TRBV12-4
j_call: TRBJ1-4
cdr3_aa: CASSRRTGGSRGNEKLFF

v_call: TRBV13
j_call: TRBJ2-7
cdr3_aa: CASSFRPPFKLGEQYF

v_call: TRBV18
j_call: TRBJ1-5
cdr3_aa: CASSKTGGNQPQHF

v_call: TRBV12-3/TRBV12-4
j_call: TRBJ2-2
cdr3_aa: CASTLEGLGTGELFF

v_call: TRBV5-8
j_call: TRBJ1-2
cdr3_aa: CASIRTAAKYTF

v_call: TRBV7-6
j_call: TRBJ1-6
cdr3_aa: CASSLADGNSPLHF

v_call: TRBV12-3/TRBV12-4
j_call: TRBJ2-2
cdr3_aa: CASSFSRLREELFF

v_call: TRBV27
j_call: TRBJ2-2
cdr3_aa: CASSLVPHRAANTGELFF

v_call: TRBV29-1
j_call: TRBJ2-7
cdr3_aa: CSVEDGEGALSYEQYF

v_call: TRBV6-1
j_call: TRBJ1-1
cdr3_aa: CASSEQPGGMTEAFF

v_call: TRBV2
j_call: TRBJ2-7
cdr3_aa: CASTPETYEQYF

v_call: TRBV24-1
j_call: TRBJ2-3
cdr3_aa: CATSDRAGVITDTQYF

v_call: TRBV20-1
j_call: TRBJ2-7
cdr3_aa: CSARDSSSYEQYF

v_call: TRBV25-1
j_call: TRBJ2-1
cdr3_aa: CASSVAGLSYNEQFF

v_call: TRBV25-1
j_call: TRBJ2-1
cdr3_aa: CASSDPLLAAEQFF

v_call: TRBV6-5
j_call: TRBJ1-1
cdr3_aa: CASSYQRGTEAFF

v_call: TRBV5-5
j_call: TRBJ1-5
cdr3_aa: CASSRRNFNQPQHF

v_call: TRBV5-1
j_call: TRBJ2-1
cdr3_aa: CASSLDGYPYNEQFF

v_call: TRBV28
j_call: TRBJ2-2
cdr3_aa: CASSFNSVPTGELFF

v_call: TRBV11-2
j_call: TRBJ1-2
cdr3_aa: CASSLGPRGQAHYGYTF

v_call: TRBV5-1
j_call: TRBJ2-1
cdr3_aa: CASSPSSRQGASEQFF

v_call: TRBV19
j_call: TRBJ2-1
cdr3_aa: CASRSRAGGPSEQFF

v_call: TRBV14
j_call: TRBJ1-6
cdr3_aa: CASSLEQVGGSPLHF

v_call: TRBV27
j_call: TRBJ2-3
cdr3_aa: CASSPDQSGSETDTQYF

v_call: TRBV6-8
j_call: TRBJ2-7
cdr3_aa: CASRQDREHYEQYF

v_call: TRBV12-3/TRBV12-4
j_call: TRBJ2-1
cdr3_aa: CASAPLSGLPSEQFF

v_call: TRBV12-3/TRBV12-4
j_call: TRBJ2-1
cdr3_aa: CASTLGTHNEQFF

v_call: TRBV4-1
j_call: TRBJ2-6
cdr3_aa: CASSQEGRTIGANVLTF

v_call: TRBV12-3/TRBV12-4
j_call: TRBJ2-4
cdr3_aa: CASSPGAGGPLVRNIQYF

v_call: TRBV4-1
j_call: TRBJ2-7
cdr3_aa: CASSQAGARDEQYF

v_call: TRBV20-1
j_call: TRBJ2-5
cdr3_aa: CSASRYTGTGPKETQYF

v_call: TRBV7-8
j_call: TRBJ2-1
cdr3_aa: CASSLAGIKFF

v_call: TRBV25-1
j_call: TRBJ2-1
cdr3_aa: CASSRERSPGAGNEQFF